The 11 T cell receptor beta chains presented below share a single source sample, sequenced in a study of blood T cell repertoires in COVID-19. Here immunoSEQ multiplex PCR was the method, and the copy in TCRdb shows in-frame clones only, minus some. The repertoire has 250,000 to 300,000 clones, about nine tenths of them found once; the top ten carry roughly a sixth. Sample: PBMCs or T cells enriched from blood (not recorded which). All receptors derive from a man between 18 and 29 years old who had recovered from COVID-19.

The rearrangement joins TRBV11-2 to TRBJ1-1; 9 nucleotides align to TRBD1. The CDR3 is made up of 15 amino acids. V shed 5 bases, J shed 4 bases, and the junction held 8 bases outside the gene matches. CDR1 is SGHAT, CDR2 FQNNGV, per germline. CDR3 protein: CASSPGQGRVTEAFF. The CDR3 DNA reads as TGTGCCAGCAGCCCCGGACAGGGGAGGGTCACTGAAGCTTTCTTT.

The genes are TRBV28 and TRBJ1-4; TRBD1 might be the D (6 bases). Trimming removed 7 bases at V and 4 bases at J, with 13 bases between. This CDR3 comprises 14 residues. Germline assignment: CDR1 MDHEN and CDR2 SYDVKM. The CDR3 region is CASKRQAINEKLFF. The DNA for the CDR3 is TGTGCCAGCAAGAGACAGGCCATTAATGAAAAACTGTTTTTT.

The chain joins TRBV5-1 to TRBJ2-3; TRBD2 matches 13 bases. In germline, CDR1 is SGHRS, CDR2 YFSETQ. V lost 4 bases, J lost 4 bases, and 6 bases stayed unmatched. The CDR3 covers 16 residues. The CDR3 here is CASSPGTSGVADTQYF. The CDR3 DNA sequence: TGCGCCAGCAGCCCGGGGACTAGCGGGGTCGCAGATACGCAGTATTTT.

This clone has more than one count but fewer than ten. V gene TRBV30 combines with J gene TRBJ1-1; no firm D call. The CDR3 runs to 14 residues. Germline V gene data show CDR1 as GTSNPN and CDR2 as SVGIG (reference sequence). With 0 bases removed from V and 0 bases from J, the gap between germline ends came to 8 bases. CDR3 sequence (DNA): TGTGCCTGGAGTGTAGACTGGATGAACACTGAAGCTTTCTTT. It translates to CAWSVDWMNTEAFF.

The chain carries TRBV27 and TRBJ2-1; TRBD1 might be the D (5 bases). Germline CDR1 reads MNHEY; CDR2 reads SMNVEV (reference sequence). The CDR3 is made up of 16 amino acids. V was pared by 4 bases and J by 0 bases, with 13 bases between. The DNA for the CDR3 is TGTGCCAGCAGTTCCCTTATGGGGCACTCCTACAATGAGCAGTTCTTC. Its protein product is CASSSLMGHSYNEQFF.

This chain connects TRBV5-3 to TRBJ2-7; TRBD1 is a possible D gene (6 bases). TRBV5-3 is an ORF for which the function is uncertain. The germline V and J ends were trimmed by 0 bases and 7 bases, with 17 bases remaining between them. This CDR3 region has 15 residues. The CDR3 region is CARSLDPGLRGEQYF. The CDR3 bases are TGTGCCAGAAGCTTGGACCCAGGCCTTAGGGGGGAGCAGTACTTC.

This chain joins TRBV19 and TRBJ1-2; TRBD1 matches 8 bases. Trimming removed 7 bases from V and 1 base from J; junction bases left unmatched: 8. Germline CDR1 reads LNHDA; CDR2 reads SQIVND (reference sequence). The CDR3 has 15 amino acids. CDR3 residues: CASNLRTGSNYGYTF. Here the CDR3 DNA reads TGTGCCAGTAATCTCAGGACAGGGAGTAACTATGGCTACACCTTC.

The chain combines TRBV5-1 with TRBJ2-5, with TRBD1 matching over 7 bases. The CDR3 is made up of 16 amino acids. Germline V gene data show CDR1 as SGHRS and CDR2 as YFSETQ. The J segment lost 4 bases and the V segment lost 4 bases, leaving 13 bases of the junction unmatched. The CDR3 bases are TGCGCCAGCAGCCTGGAGACAGGGTACCCGGGAGAGACCCAGTACTTC. Translating gives CASSLETGYPGETQYF.

The V gene is TRBV6-5, the J gene TRBJ2-2; tentative D call: TRBD2 (5 bases). The V end lost 0 bases, the J end lost 6 bases, and 14 bases lay between the germline ends. The CDR3 runs 16 residues. Germline values: CDR1 MNHEY, CDR2 SVGAGI. CDR3 DNA: TGTGCCAGCAGTTACTCGATCGGGGTGGAGGCCGGGGAGCTGTTTTTT. This codes for CASSYSIGVEAGELFF.

The chain joins TRBV6-5 to TRBJ2-1; D remains unclear. The CDR3 has 14 amino acids. Trimming took off 7 bases at V and 10 bases at J, with 20 bases between the two ends. Looked up from germline, CDR1 is MNHEY and CDR2 is SVGAGI. The CDR3 region is CASTRGGVGEEQFF. The CDR3 nucleotides read TGTGCCAGCACCCGCGGCGGTGTCGGAGAGGAGCAGTTCTTC.

The chain links TRBV11-3 to TRBJ2-6; 10 nucleotides agree with TRBD2. There are 17 residues in the CDR3. Per germline, CDR1 SGHNT and CDR2 YENEEA. V was clipped by 7 bases and J by 0 bases; unmatched bases: 6. The CDR3 reads CASNKREGDSGANVLTF. As DNA, the CDR3 is TGTGCCAGCAATAAGCGGGAGGGTGACTCTGGGGCCAACGTCCTGACTTTC.